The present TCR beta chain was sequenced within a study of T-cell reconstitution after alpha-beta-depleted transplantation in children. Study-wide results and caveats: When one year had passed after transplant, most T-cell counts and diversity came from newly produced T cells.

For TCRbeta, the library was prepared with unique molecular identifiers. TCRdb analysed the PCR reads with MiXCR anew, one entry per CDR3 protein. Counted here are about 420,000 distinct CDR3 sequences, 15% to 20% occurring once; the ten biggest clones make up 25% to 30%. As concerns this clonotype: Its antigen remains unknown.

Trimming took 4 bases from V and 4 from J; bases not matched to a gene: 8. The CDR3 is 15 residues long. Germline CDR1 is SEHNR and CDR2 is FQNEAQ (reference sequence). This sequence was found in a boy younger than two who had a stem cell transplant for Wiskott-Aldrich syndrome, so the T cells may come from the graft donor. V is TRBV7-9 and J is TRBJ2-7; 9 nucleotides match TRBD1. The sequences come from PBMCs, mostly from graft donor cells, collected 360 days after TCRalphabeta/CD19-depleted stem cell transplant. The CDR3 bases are TGTGCCAGCAGCTCAACGGGGGACAGGGTTTACGAGCAGTACTTC. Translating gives CASSSTGDRVYEQYF.